The clone carrying this T cell receptor beta chain turned up a few times. These data belong to a study of regulatory T cells in long-lasting Graves disease. Documented time point: newly diagnosed GD, antithyroid drugs for less than 3 months. The TCR library was made from RNA extracted from PBMCs. Library construction for TCR beta used iRepertoire HTBI primers and Arm-PCR of CDR3 regions. Each CDR3 protein is one row after TCRdb ran MiXCR on the multiplex PCR reads. The sample shows around 400,000 distinct CDR3 sequences, roughly a sixth of them seen only once. Germline lookup yields CDR1 MGHRA and CDR2 YSYEKL. Trimming shortened V by 1 base and J by 6 bases, and 7 bases separated the two germline ends. There are 13 residues in the CDR3.

The source material was peripheral blood mononuclear cells (PBMCs), sampled at new diagnosis, from a patient treated with antithyroid drugs. The clonotype originates from a female donor with Graves disease. V gene TRBV4-1 combines with J gene TRBJ1-3, with D possibly TRBD1 on 5 matching bases. The CDR3: CASSQVGENTIYF. The CDR3 DNA reads as TGCGCCAGCAGCCAAGTGGGGGAAAACACCATATATTTT.